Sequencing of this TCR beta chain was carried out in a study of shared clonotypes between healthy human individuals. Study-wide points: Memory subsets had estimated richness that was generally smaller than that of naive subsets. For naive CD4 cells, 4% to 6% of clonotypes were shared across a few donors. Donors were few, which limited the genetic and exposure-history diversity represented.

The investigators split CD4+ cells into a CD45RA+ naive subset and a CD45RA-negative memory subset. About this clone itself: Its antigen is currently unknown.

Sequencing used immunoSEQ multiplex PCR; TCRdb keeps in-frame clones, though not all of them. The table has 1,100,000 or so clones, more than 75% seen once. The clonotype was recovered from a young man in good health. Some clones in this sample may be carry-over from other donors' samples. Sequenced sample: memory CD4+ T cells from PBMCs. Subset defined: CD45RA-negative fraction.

In DNA, the CDR3 is TGTGCCAGTAGTGCCTGGACTAGCGGCACAGATACGCAGTATTTT. It codes for CASSAWTSGTDTQYF. The rearrangement uses TRBV19 and TRBJ2-3; 9 nucleotides agree with TRBD2. CDR3 length: 15 amino acids. The V gene's germline CDR1 is LNHDA and CDR2 SQIVND (reference sequence). The ends lost 5 bases at V and 1 base at J; junction bases unmatched: 4.